This T cell receptor beta chain was found in a study of blood T cell repertoires in COVID-19. Clones were read by immunoSEQ multiplex PCR, and TCRdb kept only the in-frame ones, dropping some. The sample holds about 270,000 clones, around 87% seen once. V was shortened by 7 bases and J by 3 bases, with 12 bases between the two germline ends. This CDR3 is built from 13 residues. Germline V gene data show CDR1 as MNHEY and CDR2 as SVGAGI. The chain has TRBV6-5 and TRBJ1-1; the D is unclear. The sequencing sample was made of PBMCs or T cells enriched from blood (not recorded which). The TCR sequence derives from a woman under 30 who had recovered from COVID-19. The CDR3: CASTGLGDTEAFF. CDR3 coding DNA: TGTGCCAGCACTGGCCTCGGGGACACTGAAGCTTTCTTT.